These 23 T cell receptor beta chains were all obtained from the same sample, sequenced in a study of technical replicates of blood from several donors. Sequencing used immunoSEQ multiplex PCR; TCRdb keeps in-frame clones, though not all of them. The profile shows about 79,000 clones, approximately 94% of them singletons. Sequencing was done on a sample of T cells isolated from PBMCs. These receptors all come from a human donor in good health.

The rearrangement uses TRBV13 and TRBJ1-4; maybe TRBD1 (5 bases). V was clipped by 5 bases and J by 7 bases, with 17 bases between them. There are 15 residues in the CDR3. Germline V lookup: CDR1 PRHDT, CDR2 FYEKMQ (reference sequence). The CDR3 reads CASSAGFEGGEKLFF. The DNA for the CDR3 is TGTGCCAGCAGCGCAGGGTTTGAAGGTGGTGAAAAACTGTTTTTT.

This rearrangement joins TRBV4-1 to TRBJ2-5; the D is unclear. The V and J ends lost 3 bases and 5 bases respectively, with 7 bases between them. Looked up from germline, CDR1 is MGHRA and CDR2 is YSYEKL. The CDR3 covers 12 residues. CDR3 residues: CASSHEDETQYF. CDR3 bases: TGCGCCAGCAGCCACGAGGATGAGACCCAGTACTTC.

The chain joins TRBV14 to TRBJ2-7, with D tentatively TRBD1 (5 bases). CDR3 length: 15 residues. CDR1 is SGHDN, CDR2 FVKESK, per germline. Trimming took 0 bases from V and 3 from J, leaving 12 bases between them. This chain's CDR3 is CASSQEVDGHYEQYF. CDR3 DNA: TGTGCCAGCAGCCAAGAAGTCGACGGACACTACGAGCAGTACTTC.

The chain joins TRBV5-6 to TRBJ2-5; 7 bases are shared with TRBD2. Per germline, CDR1 SGHDT and CDR2 YYEEEE. CDR3 length: 17 residues. Germline trimming cut 4 bases from V and 1 base from J; bases unmatched to any gene: 13. CDR3 nucleotide sequence: TGTGCCAGCAGCCGAATGGGACTATCGACCTCCCAAGAGACCCAGTACTTC. Its protein product is CASSRMGLSTSQETQYF.

CDR3 bases: TGTGCCAGCAGCTTTCGGGAGGACTCCTACAATGAGCAGTTCTTC. The encoded protein is CASSFREDSYNEQFF. The chain joins TRBV5-6 to TRBJ2-1; 7 bases fit TRBD2. The J segment lost 0 bases and the V segment lost 2 bases, leaving 2 bases of the junction unmatched. The CDR3 covers 15 residues. Germline V gene sequence: CDR1 SGHDT, CDR2 YYEEEE. Full variable domain (remainder filled in from reference TRBV5-6 and TRBJ2-1): DAGVTQSPTHLIKTRGQQVTLRCSPKSGHDTVSWYQQALGQGPQFIFQYYEEEERQRGNFPDRFSGHQFPNYSSELNVNALLLGDSALYLCASSFREDSYNEQFFGPGTRLTVL.

Here the CDR3 reads CASSLAPGARSNEQFF. The CDR3 nucleotides are TGCGCCAGCAGCTTGGCGCCAGGGGCTCGGAGCAATGAGCAGTTCTTC. The chain joins TRBV5-1 to TRBJ2-1, with D maybe TRBD1 (6 bases). V was clipped by 0 bases and J by 6 bases, with 16 bases between them. The CDR3 sequence is 16 residues long. Per germline, CDR1 SGHRS and CDR2 YFSETQ.

The CDR3 is CATLPSTSQADTQYF. The CDR3 DNA is TGTGCCACCCTACCCTCGACTAGCCAGGCAGATACGCAGTATTTT. This rearrangement joins TRBV10-3 to TRBJ2-3; TRBD2 matches 7 bases. Trimming took 10 bases from V and 4 from J; bases not matched to a gene: 14. Germline CDR1 is ENHRY and CDR2 is SYGVKD. The CDR3 totals 15 residues.

The chain links TRBV28 to TRBJ2-5; no firm D call. V shed 1 base and J shed 5 bases, with 17 bases lying between them. From germline, CDR1 is MDHEN and CDR2 SYDVKM. The CDR3 is made up of 16 amino acids. CDR3 in DNA: TGTGCCAGCAGTTTATATAGCCCTGGAGCTATTGAGACCCAGTACTTC. It yields the protein CASSLYSPGAIETQYF. Drawing the rest from reference TRBV28 and TRBJ2-5, the complete variable domain is DVKVTQSSRYLVKRTGEKVFLECVQDMDHENMFWYRQDPGLGLRLIYFSYDVKMKEKGDIPEGYSVSREKKERFSLILESASTNQTSMYLCASSLYSPGAIETQYFGPGTRLLVL.

The chain carries TRBV29-1 and TRBJ2-5; D is undetermined. The germline gives CDR1 SQVTM, CDR2 ANQGSEA. The CDR3 loop spans 11 amino acids. Trimming pared 6 bases from V and 5 bases from J, leaving 10 bases between. CDR3 DNA: TGCAGCGTCAAAATCGGGGAGACCCAGTACTTC. The encoded protein is CSVKIGETQYF.

V usage is TRBV6-5 and J usage is TRBJ1-1; D unresolved. Germline CDR1 MNHEY, CDR2 SVGAGI. Trimming took 4 bases from V and 3 from J, leaving 6 bases between them. CDR3 size: 12 residues. CDR3 sequence: CASSWGDTEAFF. The CDR3 DNA sequence: TGTGCCAGCAGTTGGGGAGACACTGAAGCTTTCTTT.

This chain links TRBV29-1 with TRBJ1-2; D remains ambiguous. Trimming left V 7 bases short and J 2 bases short, with 11 bases between. The CDR3 is 12 residues long. CDR1 is SQVTM and CDR2 is ANQGSEA in the germline V gene. CDR3 residues: CSAYTGNYGYTF. The DNA for the CDR3 is TGCAGCGCATACACGGGAAACTATGGCTACACCTTC.

The rearrangement uses TRBV5-4 and TRBJ2-3; 7 bases are shared with TRBD1. This CDR3 has 15 amino acids. Trimming at V came to 5 bases and at J to 6 bases, leaving 12 bases not matched to a gene. In germline, CDR1 is SGHNT, CDR2 YYREEE (reference sequence). CDR3 amino acids: CASSSGTAGLDTQYF. The CDR3 DNA reads TGTGCCAGCAGTTCCGGGACAGCTGGTCTGGATACGCAGTATTTT.

The gene calls are TRBV6-4 and TRBJ2-3; TRBD2 is a possible D gene (7 bases). CDR1 and CDR2 (germline): MRHNA, SNTAGT. The V and J ends lost 6 bases and 8 bases respectively, with 21 bases between them. The CDR3 consists of 15 residues. The CDR3 DNA is TGTGCCAGCAGGGGGGGGACATGGTGTAACGGTACGCAGTATTTT. Encoded protein: CASRGGTWCNGTQYF.

The chain employs TRBV28 and TRBJ1-5, with 9 nucleotides matching TRBD1. In germline, CDR1 is MDHEN, CDR2 SYDVKM. V lost 9 bases to trimming and J lost 2 bases; unmatched junction nucleotides: 11. The CDR3 is 16 amino acids. The CDR3 loop reads CASTGGFIYGNQPQHF. The CDR3 coding sequence is TGTGCCAGTACAGGGGGCTTCATATATGGCAATCAGCCCCAGCATTTT.

The J gene is TRBJ1-1, the V gene TRBV19; D may be TRBD1 (6 bases). The CDR3 contains 12 residues. Trimming shortened V by 6 bases and J by 4 bases, and 9 bases separated the two germline ends. Germline V gene lookup returns CDR1 LNHDA and CDR2 SQIVND (reference sequence). CDR3 in amino acids: CASRDSLTEAFF. In nucleotides, the CDR3 is TGTGCCAGTAGGGACAGCCTCACTGAAGCTTTCTTT.

In DNA, the CDR3 is TGTGCCAGCAAAAGGACAGGCGCCGGGGAGCTGTTTTTT. The encoded protein is CASKRTGAGELFF. This sequence joins TRBV2 and TRBJ2-2, with 7 bases fitting TRBD1. This CDR3 contains 13 residues. The V gene's germline CDR1 is SNHLY and CDR2 FYNNEI. The V gene end was trimmed by 7 bases and the J gene end by 6 bases; junction bases not matched to a gene: 5. The variable domain in full, with the rest retrieved from reference TRBV2 and TRBJ2-2, is EPEVTQTPSHQVTQMGQEVILRCVPISNHLYFYWYRQILGQKVEFLVSFYNNEISEKSEIFDDQFSVERPDGSNFTLKIRSTKLEDSAMYFCASKRTGAGELFFGEGSRLTVL.

This clone appeared a single time. The chain has TRBV29-1 and TRBJ1-3, with D maybe TRBD1 (6 bases). V was shortened by 6 bases and J by 0 bases, with 12 bases between the two germline ends. The V gene's germline CDR1 is SQVTM and CDR2 ANQGSEA. This CDR3 has 14 residues. In nucleotides, the CDR3 is TGCAGCGTGGACAGAACCCTCTCTGGAAACACCATATATTTT. Residues: CSVDRTLSGNTIYF. Supplemented by reference TRBV29-1 and TRBJ1-3, the full variable domain reads SAVISQKPSRDICQRGTSLTIQCQVDSQVTMMFWYRQQPGQSLTLIATANQGSEATYESGFVIDKFPISRPNLTFSTLTVSNMSPEDSSIYLCSVDRTLSGNTIYFGEGSWLTVV.

This clone appeared a few times. The CDR3 is CASSSRDRSEAFF. In DNA form, the CDR3 reads TGTGCCAGCAGTTCCCGGGACAGATCTGAAGCTTTCTTT. The V and J genes are TRBV6-5 and TRBJ1-1; 7 positions match TRBD1. V was clipped by 4 bases and J by 6 bases; unmatched bases: 5. This CDR3 is 13 amino acids long. Germline CDR1 is MNHEY and CDR2 is SVGAGI.

The chain combines TRBV4-1 with TRBJ2-7; 10 positions match TRBD1. Trimming took 0 bases from V and 5 from J; bases not matched to a gene: 10. This CDR3 is 17 amino acids long. Germline CDR1 reads MGHRA; CDR2 reads YSYEKL. For the CDR3, the DNA is TGCGCCAGCAGCCAAGAGAGAGGGGGACAGGGGACTGACGAGCAGTACTTC. Translated, it gives CASSQERGGQGTDEQYF.

The genes are TRBV4-2 and TRBJ2-7, with TRBD2 identical over 10 bases. Germline CDR1 is LGHNA and CDR2 is YNFKEQ. The CDR3 extends over 20 amino acids. Losses at the gene ends were 0 bases for V and 2 bases for J; bases not matched to a gene: 16. The CDR3 region is CASSQDAPGLAHTRTYEQYF. CDR3 DNA sequence: TGTGCCAGCAGCCAAGATGCTCCGGGACTAGCGCACACCCGAACCTACGAGCAGTACTTC.

The table lists this clone with a count of one. The gene calls are TRBV5-1 and TRBJ1-1; 7 bases line up with TRBD1. The CDR3 extends over 14 amino acids. CDR1 is SGHRS, CDR2 YFSETQ, per germline. V dropped 0 bases and J dropped 1; count of bases not matched to a gene: 0. CDR3 amino acids: CASSLGTGNTEAFF. In DNA, the CDR3 is TGCGCCAGCAGCTTGGGGACAGGGAACACTGAAGCTTTCTTT. The variable domain in full, completed from reference TRBV5-1 and TRBJ1-1, reads KAGVTQTPRYLIKTRGQQVTLSCSPISGHRSVSWYQQTPGQGLQFLFEYFSETQRNKGNFPGRFSGRQFSNSRSEMNVSTLELGDSALYLCASSLGTGNTEAFFGQGTRLTVV.

The chain uses TRBV10-3 and TRBJ1-6; D is ambiguous. V dropped 3 bases and J dropped 14 bases, with 8 bases sitting between them. CDR3 length equals 11 residues. CDR1 is ENHRY, CDR2 SYGVKD, per germline. CDR3 protein: CAISDLEALHF. CDR3 nucleotide sequence: TGTGCCATCAGTGATCTGGAGGCCCTCCACTTT.

J is TRBJ2-3 and V is TRBV27; the match to TRBD2 covers 8 bases. This CDR3 spans 17 amino acids. Germline CDR1 and CDR2: MNHEY and SMNVEV (reference sequence). The junction had 12 bases not matched to a gene; V was cut back by 1 base and J by 6 bases. CDR3 sequence (DNA): TGTGCCAGCAGTTTATTAAGTCAAGCGGGAGTTCCTGATACGCAGTATTTT. This translates into CASSLLSQAGVPDTQYF.